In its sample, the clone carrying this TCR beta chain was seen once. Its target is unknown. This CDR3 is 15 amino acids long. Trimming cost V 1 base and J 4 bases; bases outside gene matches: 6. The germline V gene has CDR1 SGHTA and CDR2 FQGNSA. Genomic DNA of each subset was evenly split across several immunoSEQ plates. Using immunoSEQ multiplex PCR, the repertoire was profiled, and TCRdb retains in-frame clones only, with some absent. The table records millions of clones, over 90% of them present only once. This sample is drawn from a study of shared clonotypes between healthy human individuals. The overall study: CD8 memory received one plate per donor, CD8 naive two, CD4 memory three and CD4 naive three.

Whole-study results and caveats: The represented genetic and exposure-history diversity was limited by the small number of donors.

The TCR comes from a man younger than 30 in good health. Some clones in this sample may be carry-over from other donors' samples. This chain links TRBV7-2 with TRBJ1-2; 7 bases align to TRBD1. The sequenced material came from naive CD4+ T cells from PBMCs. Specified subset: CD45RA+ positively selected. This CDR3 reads CASSLGGGAAYGYTF. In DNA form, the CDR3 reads TGTGCCAGCAGCTTAGGAGGGGGCGCAGCCTATGGCTACACCTTC.